This T cell receptor (beta chain) stems from a study of blood T cell repertoires in COVID-19. By share, this clone ranks as medium-sized. Germline lookup yields CDR1 SGDLS and CDR2 YYNGEE. CDR3 size: 13 residues. The V gene lost 0 bases and the J gene lost 13 bases, with 16 bases spanning the gap. Repertoires were generated with immunoSEQ multiplex PCR, while TCRdb's copy carries only in-frame clones and drops some. The sample carries nearly 50,000 clones, about 84% recorded once. Sequencing used peripheral blood. V and J are TRBV9 and TRBJ1-2; tentative D call: TRBD1 (5 bases). This sequence was found in a woman aged 55-75 years with acute or convalescent COVID-19. This CDR3 is CASSVGDSSPGTF. The CDR3 nucleotides read TGTGCCAGCAGCGTAGGAGACAGTTCCCCTGGCACCTTC.